This T cell receptor (beta chain) was sequenced in a study of cytotoxic CD8 clonotypes in ibrutinib-treated CLL. Trimming removed 4 bases from V and 1 base from J, with 14 bases in between. CDR1 and CDR2 (germline): LGHNA, YSLEER. The CDR3 has 16 amino acids. Data came from immunoSEQ multiplex PCR; TCRdb stores just in-frame clones and leaves some out. The sample lists around 130,000 clones; less than 90% were seen once. This TCR came from a human donor with chronic lymphocytic leukemia. The sequenced sample was PBMCs, obtained after 24 months of ibrutinib treatment. The chain carries TRBV4-3 and TRBJ1-3; D possibly corresponds to TRBD1 (6 bases). CDR3 nucleotide sequence: TGCGCCAGCAGCCGTCAGACAGGCTATTCTGGAAACACCATATATTTT. Translating it yields CASSRQTGYSGNTIYF.